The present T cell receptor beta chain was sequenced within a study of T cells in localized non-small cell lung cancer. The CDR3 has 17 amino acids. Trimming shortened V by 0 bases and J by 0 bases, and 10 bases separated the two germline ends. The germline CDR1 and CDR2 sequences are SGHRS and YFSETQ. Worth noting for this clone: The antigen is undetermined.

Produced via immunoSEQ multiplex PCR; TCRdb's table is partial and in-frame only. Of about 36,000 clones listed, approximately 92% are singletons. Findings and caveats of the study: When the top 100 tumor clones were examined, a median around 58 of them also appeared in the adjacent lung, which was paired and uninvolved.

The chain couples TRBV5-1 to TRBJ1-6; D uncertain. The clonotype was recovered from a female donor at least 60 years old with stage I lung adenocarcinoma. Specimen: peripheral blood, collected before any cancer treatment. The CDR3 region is CASSLEQRSSYNSPLHF. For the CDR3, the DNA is TGCGCCAGCAGCTTGGAACAGCGGAGCTCCTATAATTCACCCCTCCACTTT. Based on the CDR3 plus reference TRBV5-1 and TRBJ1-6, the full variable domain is KAGVTQTPRYLIKTRGQQVTLSCSPISGHRSVSWYQQTPGQGLQFLFEYFSETQRNKGNFPGRFSGRQFSNSRSEMNVSTLELGDSALYLCASSLEQRSSYNSPLHFGNGTRLTVT.